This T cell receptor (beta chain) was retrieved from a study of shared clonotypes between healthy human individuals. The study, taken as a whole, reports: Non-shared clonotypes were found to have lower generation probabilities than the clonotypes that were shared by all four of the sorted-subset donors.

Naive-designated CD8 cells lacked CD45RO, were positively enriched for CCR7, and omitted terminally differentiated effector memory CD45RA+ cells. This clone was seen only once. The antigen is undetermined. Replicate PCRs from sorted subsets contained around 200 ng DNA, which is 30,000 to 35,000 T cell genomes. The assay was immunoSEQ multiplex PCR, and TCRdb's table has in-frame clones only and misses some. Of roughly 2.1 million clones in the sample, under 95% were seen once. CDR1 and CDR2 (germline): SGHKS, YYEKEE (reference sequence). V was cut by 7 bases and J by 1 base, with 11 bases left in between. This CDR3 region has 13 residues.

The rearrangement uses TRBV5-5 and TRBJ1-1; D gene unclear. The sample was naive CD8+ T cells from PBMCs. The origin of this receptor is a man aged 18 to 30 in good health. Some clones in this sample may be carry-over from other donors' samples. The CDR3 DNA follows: TGTGCCAGCGGGTGGCGGGGGAACACTGAAGCTTTCTTT. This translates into CASGWRGNTEAFF.